Each of the 20 T cell receptor beta chains below was sequenced from the same sample in a study of T cells in Graves' hyperthyroidism and ophthalmopathy. The source material, RNA transcripts, was used to amplify TCR beta CDR3 regions. The HTBI primer set drove a first-round RT-PCR of the TCR CDR3. A single record per CDR3 protein comes from TCRdb applying MiXCR to the multiplex PCR reads. The sample carries some 510,000 distinct CDR3 sequences, about 45% recorded once. The sample comprised peripheral blood or thyroid tissue (not recorded which). Source of these receptors: a woman under 30 with Graves' hyperthyroidism.

The chain is built from TRBV7-9 and TRBJ2-5; D gene unclear. The CDR3 has 14 amino acids. Germline V gives CDR1 SEHNR, CDR2 FQNEAQ (reference sequence). V was trimmed by 5 bases and J by 3 bases, leaving 13 bases between them. The CDR3 DNA follows: TGTGCCAGCAGCCAAGGCCAGGCGGAAGAGACCCAGTACTTC. Encoded protein: CASSQGQAEETQYF.

This clonotype turned up a few times. As DNA, the CDR3 is TGCAGTGCAAGGACTTCTAGCTCTGGGGCCAACGTCCTGACTTTC. Translation: CSARTSSSGANVLTF. The rearrangement uses TRBV20-1 and TRBJ2-6, with D possibly matching TRBD2 (5 bases). Germline V CDR1 and CDR2: DFQATT, SNEGSKA (reference sequence). CDR3 length equals 15 residues. With 6 bases removed from V and 0 bases from J, the gap between germline ends came to 12 bases.

This clonotype was detected many times. The CDR3 nucleotides read TGTGCCAGCAGAGGACAGGGGTGGGAGCAGTACTTC. It specifies CASRGQGWEQYF. This rearrangement joins TRBV7-9 to TRBJ2-7, with 9 bases that match TRBD1. The CDR3 has 12 amino acids. Germline trimming cut 6 bases from V and 7 bases from J; bases unmatched to any gene: 4. Germline lookup yields CDR1 SEHNR and CDR2 FQNEAQ (reference sequence).

The chain uses TRBV15 and TRBJ2-5, with D perhaps TRBD1 or TRBD2 (5 bases each). The V gene lost 1 base and the J gene lost 11 bases, with 20 bases spanning the gap. CDR3 length equals 15 residues. Looked up from germline, CDR1 is LNHNV and CDR2 is YYDKDF (reference sequence). CDR3 bases: TGTGCCACCAGCAGAGGGGGACCCCAGGCGGAAGAGCAGTACTTC. This encodes CATSRGGPQAEEQYF.

This clonotype was observed a handful of times. This sequence joins TRBV4-2 and TRBJ1-2; the D is unclear. Germline CDR1 LGHNA, CDR2 YNFKEQ. The CDR3 loop spans 13 amino acids. V was pared by 0 bases and J by 6 bases, with 8 bases between. CDR3: CASSQELEDGYTF. The CDR3 DNA follows: TGTGCCAGCAGCCAAGAGTTAGAGGATGGCTACACCTTC.

The V and J genes are TRBV5-8 and TRBJ2-7; 7 positions agree with TRBD1. V trimming: 2 bases; J trimming: 3 bases; junction bases outside the gene matches: 2. The CDR3 consists of 13 residues. Germline V gene data show CDR1 as SGHTS and CDR2 as YDEGEE. The CDR3 protein is CASSFDRDYEQYF. CDR3 nucleotides: TGTGCCAGCAGCTTCGACAGGGACTACGAGCAGTACTTC.

As to this clonotype: A much larger clone is a single base away; this may be a read error. This CDR3 is missing its conserved last phenylalanine or tryptophan, likely due to a read error. The chain has TRBV7-9 and TRBJ1-1, with TRBD1 identical over 8 bases. The germline V gene has CDR1 SEHNR and CDR2 FQNEAQ (reference sequence). The V gene end was trimmed by 4 bases and the J gene end by 1 base; junction bases not matched to a gene: 2. The CDR3 is 14 residues long. The CDR3 spells CASSYGQGNTEAFL. CDR3 sequence (DNA): TGTGCCAGCAGCTACGGACAGGGGAACACTGAAGCTTTCCTT.

There are many counts of this clonotype. This rearrangement joins TRBV7-3 to TRBJ2-6; D could derive from TRBD1 or TRBD2 (5 bases each). The V gene's germline CDR1 is SGHTA and CDR2 FQGTGA. Trimming removed 0 bases from V and 4 bases from J, with 10 bases in between. The CDR3 spans 16 residues. The DNA of the CDR3 is TGTGCCAGCAGCTTAACACCAGGGACCGGGGCCAACGTCCTGACTTTC. Translating gives CASSLTPGTGANVLTF.

This chain uses TRBV2 with TRBJ2-7; TRBD2 matches at 10 bases. The CDR3 has 12 amino acids. The V segment lost 7 bases and the J segment 5 bases; nucleotides outside the gene matches: 2. CDR1 SNHLY and CDR2 FYNNEI come from the germline V gene. Here the CDR3 reads CASTGLADEQYF. In nucleotides, the CDR3 is TGTGCCAGCACAGGACTAGCGGACGAGCAGTACTTC.

This clonotype showed up just a few times. The chain combines TRBV15 with TRBJ1-6, with TRBD1 as a possible D gene (5 bases). The germline CDR1 and CDR2 sequences are LNHNV and YYDKDF (reference sequence). This CDR3 has 13 residues. Trimming pared 0 bases from V and 10 bases from J, leaving 7 bases between. The CDR3 DNA reads TGTGCCACCAGCAGAGATCCAGGGTCACCCCTCCACTTT. It codes for CATSRDPGSPLHF. The whole variable domain, filled in from reference TRBV15 and TRBJ1-6, reads DAMVIQNPRYQVTQFGKPVTLSCSQTLNHNVMYWYQQKSSQAPKLLFHYYDKDFNNEADTPDNFQSRRPNTSFCFLDIRSPGLGDTAMYLCATSRDPGSPLHFGNGTRLTVT.

The chain joins TRBV15 to TRBJ2-7; D uncertain. The CDR3 runs 13 residues. Per the germline V gene, CDR1 is LNHNV and CDR2 is YYDKDF (reference sequence). The germline V and J ends were trimmed by 0 bases and 3 bases, with 6 bases remaining between them. CDR3 region: CATSRDGYYEQYF. DNA of the CDR3: TGTGCCACCAGCAGAGATGGGTACTACGAGCAGTACTTC.

This clonotype has just a few counts. CDR3 loop: CSVEDPAGSSYEQYF. Here the CDR3 DNA reads TGCAGCGTTGAAGACCCGGCAGGGAGCTCCTACGAGCAGTACTTC. The chain recombines TRBV29-1 with TRBJ2-7, with D perhaps matching TRBD1 or TRBD2 (5 bases each). The CDR3 is 15 amino acids. Germline V CDR1 and CDR2: SQVTM, ANQGSEA. The V and J ends lost 0 bases and 0 bases respectively, with 12 bases between them.

At least ten counts were recorded for this clonotype. J is TRBJ2-6 and V is TRBV10-3, with D possibly TRBD2 on 6 matching bases. V lost 4 bases and J 0 bases, leaving 19 bases between the germline ends. Germline V gene sequence: CDR1 ENHRY, CDR2 SYGVKD. This CDR3 has 19 amino acids. CDR3 nucleotide sequence: TGTGCCATCAGTGTAGGGACTGGCCTACGGGGCTCTGGGGCCAACGTCCTGACTTTC. It specifies CAISVGTGLRGSGANVLTF.

The CDR3 protein is CASSLELGRPYTF. CDR3 nucleotide sequence: TGTGCCAGCAGCTTAGAATTAGGCCGTCCTTACACCTTC. The chain joins TRBV11-2 to TRBJ1-2; unclear D gene. V was cut by 0 bases and J by 11 bases, with 13 bases left in between. In germline, CDR1 is SGHAT, CDR2 FQNNGV. This CDR3 spans 13 amino acids.

The chain recombines TRBV7-2 with TRBJ2-7; the D gene could be TRBD1 or TRBD2 (5 bases each). In germline, CDR1 is SGHTA, CDR2 FQGNSA. The CDR3 totals 15 residues. Trimming removed 0 bases at V and 0 bases at J, with 9 bases between. CDR3 DNA: TGTGCCAGCAGCTTAGCCTGGGGACCCTCCTACGAGCAGTACTTC. Protein sequence: CASSLAWGPSYEQYF.

V and J are TRBV10-3 and TRBJ2-5; unclear D gene. Looked up from germline, CDR1 is ENHRY and CDR2 is SYGVKD. V was pared by 10 bases and J by 1 base, with 16 bases between. This CDR3 region has 14 residues. CDR3 sequence (DNA): TGTGCCAGTAGTTACTCTTCCCTCCAAGAGACCCAGTACTTC. Translation: CASSYSSLQETQYF.

The chain employs TRBV15 and TRBJ2-7, with 9 bases fitting TRBD2. This CDR3 has 16 amino acids. Germline V gives CDR1 LNHNV, CDR2 YYDKDF (reference sequence). With V trimmed by 3 bases and J by 6 bases, 12 bases remained unmatched. CDR3 loop: CATSSFRASGVGEQYF. For the CDR3, the DNA is TGTGCCACCAGCAGCTTCCGGGCTAGCGGGGTTGGCGAGCAGTACTTC.

The chain joins TRBV24-1 to TRBJ2-1; 11 positions match TRBD1. Per the germline V gene, CDR1 is KGHDR and CDR2 is SFDVKD. CDR3 length: 16 residues. V lost 5 bases to trimming and J lost 5 bases; unmatched junction nucleotides: 7. CDR3 nucleotides: TGTGCCACCAGTGTTCCGTGGGGACAGGGGGACAATGAGCAGTTCTTC. This encodes CATSVPWGQGDNEQFF.

The table lists this clonotype with many counts. This chain's CDR3 is CASRQTGYEQYF. Here the CDR3 DNA reads TGTGCCAGCAGGCAGACCGGATACGAGCAGTACTTC. The chain is built from TRBV12-3 or TRBV12-4 and TRBJ2-7; D not resolved. The CDR3 spans 12 residues. Trimming left V 6 bases short and J 4 bases short, with 10 bases between.

There are many counts of this clonotype. The chain is built from TRBV7-8 and TRBJ2-7, with 9 bases lining up with TRBD1. The germline CDR1 and CDR2 sequences are SGHVS and FQNEAQ. The CDR3 is 14 residues long. Trimming took 3 bases from V and 5 from J; bases not matched to a gene: 5. This CDR3 is CASSFVQGANEQYF. CDR3 in DNA: TGTGCCAGCAGCTTTGTACAGGGGGCCAACGAGCAGTACTTC.